This T cell receptor (beta chain) was recorded in a study of blood T cells in healthy people across ages. Study-wide results and limits: Diversity was higher, and naive CD4+ cells more numerous, in long-lived donors than in aged donors. PBMCs were not sorted, which prevented a conclusive comparison of naive versus antigen-experienced cells.

The use of a sample-barcoded 5' primer and a J-beta primer mix characterized a second PCR of roughly 7 to 11 cycles. The template-switch adaptor, which had 12 random nucleotides, put a tag on each cDNA molecule. TCRdb independently ran MiXCR on the 5' RACE reads; one entry per CDR3 protein. Of about 1,800,000 distinct CDR3 sequences in the sample, 28% were seen once. CDR1 and CDR2 from the germline V gene are SGHKS and YYEKEE (reference sequence). The CDR3 spans 15 residues. V was clipped by 0 bases and J by 8 bases, with 17 bases between them. PBMCs were isolated at a quantity of at least 6.5 million per sample. This clonotype was seen more than once but under ten times. The target antigen is unknown.

The sequence came from a woman between 25 and 40 years old in good health. The sample consisted of blood. This chain connects TRBV5-5 to TRBJ1-2; weak D call: TRBD1 (5 bases). CDR3 coding DNA: TGTGCCAGCAGCTTGGTATTATCAGGGTTTCGCGGCTACACCTTC. Protein sequence: CASSLVLSGFRGYTF. The whole variable domain, remainder taken from reference TRBV5-5 and TRBJ1-2, is DAGVTQSPTHLIKTRGQQVTLRCSPISGHKSVSWYQQVLGQGPQFIFQYYEKEERGRGNFPDRFSARQFPNYSSELNVNALLLGDSALYLCASSLVLSGFRGYTFGSGTRLTVV.